The source of this T cell receptor beta chain is a study of graft-versus-host responses after intestinal transplantation. Study background: Each transplant was multivisceral, liver-intestinal, or isolated intestinal. Study-level results: Graft-versus-host to host-versus-graft clonal ratios in allografts were high in patients with graft-donor T cell macrochimerism. Early declines in HvG clones that occurred post-transplant were associated with peak circulating GvH clone levels.

Produced via immunoSEQ multiplex PCR; TCRdb's table is partial and in-frame only. Of about 9,500 clones listed, 85% to 90% are singletons. Turning to this clone: Antigen unknown.

Germline CDR1 MDHEN, CDR2 SYDVKM. CDR3 length equals 14 residues. With 3 bases removed from V and 5 bases from J, the gap between germline ends came to 10 bases. The TCR sequence derives from a human patient who received an intestinal transplant, so some T cells may come from the graft donor. The V gene is TRBV28, the J gene TRBJ2-2; perhaps D is TRBD1 or TRBD2 (5 bases each). The specimen was PBMCs, collected 240 to 250 days after intestinal transplant. The CDR3 loop is CASSLAWGTGELFF. Written as DNA, the CDR3 is TGTGCCAGCAGTTTGGCTTGGGGGACCGGGGAGCTGTTTTTT.